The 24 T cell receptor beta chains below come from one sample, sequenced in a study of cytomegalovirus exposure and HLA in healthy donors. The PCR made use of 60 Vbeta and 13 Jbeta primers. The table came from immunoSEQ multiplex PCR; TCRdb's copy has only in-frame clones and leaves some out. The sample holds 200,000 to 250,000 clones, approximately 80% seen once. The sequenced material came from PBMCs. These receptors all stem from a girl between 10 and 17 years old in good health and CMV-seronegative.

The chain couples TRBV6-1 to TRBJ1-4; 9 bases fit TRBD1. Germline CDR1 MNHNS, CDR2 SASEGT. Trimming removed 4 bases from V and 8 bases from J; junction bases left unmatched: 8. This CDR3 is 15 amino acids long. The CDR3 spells CASSAGTGRDEKLFF. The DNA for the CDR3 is TGTGCCAGCAGTGCCGGGACAGGGAGGGACGAAAAACTGTTTTTT.

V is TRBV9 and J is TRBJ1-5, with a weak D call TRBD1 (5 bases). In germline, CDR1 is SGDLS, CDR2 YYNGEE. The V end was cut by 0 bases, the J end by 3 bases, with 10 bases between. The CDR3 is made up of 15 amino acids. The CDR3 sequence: CASSVDGGINQPQHF. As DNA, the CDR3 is TGTGCCAGCAGCGTAGACGGGGGAATCAATCAGCCCCAGCATTTT.

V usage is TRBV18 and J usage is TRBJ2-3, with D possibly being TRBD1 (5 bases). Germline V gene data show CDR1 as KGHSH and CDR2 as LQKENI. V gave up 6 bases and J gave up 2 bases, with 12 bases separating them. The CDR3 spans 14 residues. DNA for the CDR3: TGTGCCAGCTCGTACAAGGACAACACAGATACGCAGTATTTT. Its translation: CASSYKDNTDTQYF.

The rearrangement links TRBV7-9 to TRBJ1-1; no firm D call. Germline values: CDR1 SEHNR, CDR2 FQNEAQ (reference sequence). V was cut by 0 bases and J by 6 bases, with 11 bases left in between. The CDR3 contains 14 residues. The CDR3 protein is CASSLARGSSEAFF. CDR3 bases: TGTGCCAGCAGCTTAGCGCGGGGAAGCTCTGAAGCTTTCTTT.

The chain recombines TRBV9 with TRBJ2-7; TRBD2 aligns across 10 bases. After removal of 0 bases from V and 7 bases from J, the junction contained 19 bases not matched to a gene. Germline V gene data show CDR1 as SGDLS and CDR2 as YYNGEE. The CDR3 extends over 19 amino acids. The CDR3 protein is CASSVGASGRAYEGPEQYF. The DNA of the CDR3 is TGTGCCAGCAGCGTAGGGGCTAGCGGGAGAGCTTACGAGGGGCCAGAGCAGTACTTC.

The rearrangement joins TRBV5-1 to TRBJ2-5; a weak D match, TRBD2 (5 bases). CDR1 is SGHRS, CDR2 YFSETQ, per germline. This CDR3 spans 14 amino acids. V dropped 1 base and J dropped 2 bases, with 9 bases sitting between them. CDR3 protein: CASSLSGSQETQYF. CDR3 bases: TGCGCCAGCAGCTTGTCGGGATCACAAGAGACCCAGTACTTC.

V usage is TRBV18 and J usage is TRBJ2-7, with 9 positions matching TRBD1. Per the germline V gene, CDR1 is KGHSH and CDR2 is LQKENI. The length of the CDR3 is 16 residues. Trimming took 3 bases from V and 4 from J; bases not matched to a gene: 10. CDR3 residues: CASSPRPPGTGYEQYF. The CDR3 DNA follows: TGTGCCAGCTCACCCCGCCCCCCTGGGACAGGGTACGAGCAGTACTTC.

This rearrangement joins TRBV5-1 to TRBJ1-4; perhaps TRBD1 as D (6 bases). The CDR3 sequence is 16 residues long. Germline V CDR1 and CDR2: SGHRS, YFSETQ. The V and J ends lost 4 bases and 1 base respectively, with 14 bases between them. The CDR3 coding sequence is TGCGCCAGCAGCCCGGGACATCAAGGAACTAATGAAAAACTGTTTTTT. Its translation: CASSPGHQGTNEKLFF.

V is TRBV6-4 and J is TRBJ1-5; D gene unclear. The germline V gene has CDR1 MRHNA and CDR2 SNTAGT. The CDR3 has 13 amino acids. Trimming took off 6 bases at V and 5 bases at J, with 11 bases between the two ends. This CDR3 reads CASSLGRDQPQHF. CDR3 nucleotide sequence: TGTGCCAGCAGCCTAGGTCGGGATCAGCCCCAGCATTTT.

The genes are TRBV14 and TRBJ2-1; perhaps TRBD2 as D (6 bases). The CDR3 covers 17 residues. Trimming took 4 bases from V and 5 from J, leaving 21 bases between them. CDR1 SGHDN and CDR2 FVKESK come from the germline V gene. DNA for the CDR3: TGTGCCAGCAGCCGAAACGACCGGGACTGGCGGGACAATGAGCAGTTCTTC. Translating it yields CASSRNDRDWRDNEQFF.

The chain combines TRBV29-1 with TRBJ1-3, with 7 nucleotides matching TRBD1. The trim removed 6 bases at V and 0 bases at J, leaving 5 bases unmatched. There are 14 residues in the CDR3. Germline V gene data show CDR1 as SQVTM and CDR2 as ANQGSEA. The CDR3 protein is CSVTRGYSGNTIYF. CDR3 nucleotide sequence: TGCAGCGTGACCAGGGGGTACTCTGGAAACACCATATATTTT.

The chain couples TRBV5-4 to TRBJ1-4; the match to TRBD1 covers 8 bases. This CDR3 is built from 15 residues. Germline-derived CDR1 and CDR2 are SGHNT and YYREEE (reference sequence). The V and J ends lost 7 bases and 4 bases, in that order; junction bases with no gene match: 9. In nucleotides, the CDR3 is TGTGCCAGCGCCCCGGGACAGGATAATAATGAAAAACTGTTTTTT. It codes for CASAPGQDNNEKLFF.

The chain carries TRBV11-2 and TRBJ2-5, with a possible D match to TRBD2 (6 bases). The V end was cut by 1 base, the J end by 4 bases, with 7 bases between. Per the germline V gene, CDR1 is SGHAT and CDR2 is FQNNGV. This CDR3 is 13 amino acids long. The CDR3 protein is CASSLGLGETQYF. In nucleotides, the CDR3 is TGTGCCAGCAGCTTAGGACTAGGAGAGACCCAGTACTTC.

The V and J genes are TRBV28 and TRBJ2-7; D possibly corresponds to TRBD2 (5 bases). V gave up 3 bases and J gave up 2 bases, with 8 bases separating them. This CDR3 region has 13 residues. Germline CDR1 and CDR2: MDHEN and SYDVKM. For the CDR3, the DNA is TGTGCCAGCAGTTTGAGCGGACCCTACGAGCAGTACTTC. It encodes CASSLSGPYEQYF.

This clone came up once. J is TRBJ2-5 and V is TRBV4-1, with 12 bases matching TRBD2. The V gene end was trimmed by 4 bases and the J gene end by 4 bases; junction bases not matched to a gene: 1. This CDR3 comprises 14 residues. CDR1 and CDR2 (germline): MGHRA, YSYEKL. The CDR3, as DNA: TGCGCCAGCAGCCGGACTAGCGGGGTAGAGACCCAGTACTTC. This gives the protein CASSRTSGVETQYF.

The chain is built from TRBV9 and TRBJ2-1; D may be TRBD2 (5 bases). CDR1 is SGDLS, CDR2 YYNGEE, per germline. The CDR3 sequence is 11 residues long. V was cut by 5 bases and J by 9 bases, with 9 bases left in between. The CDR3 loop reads CASSFEGEQFF. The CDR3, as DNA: TGTGCCAGCAGTTTTGAGGGTGAGCAGTTCTTC.

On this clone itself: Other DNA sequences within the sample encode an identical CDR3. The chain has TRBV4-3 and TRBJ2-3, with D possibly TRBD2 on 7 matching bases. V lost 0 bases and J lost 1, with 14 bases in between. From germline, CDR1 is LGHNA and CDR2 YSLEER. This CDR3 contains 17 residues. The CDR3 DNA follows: TGCGCCAGCAGCCAAGACTTCGGGGGGCGAGGCACAGATACGCAGTATTTT. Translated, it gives CASSQDFGGRGTDTQYF.

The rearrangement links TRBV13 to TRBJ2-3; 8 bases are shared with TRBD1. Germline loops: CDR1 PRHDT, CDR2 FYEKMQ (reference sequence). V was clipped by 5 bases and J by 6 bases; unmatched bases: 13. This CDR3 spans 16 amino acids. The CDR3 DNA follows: TGTGCCAGCAGCGCCCCCGAGACAGGGGCGGTGGATACGCAGTATTTT. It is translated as CASSAPETGAVDTQYF. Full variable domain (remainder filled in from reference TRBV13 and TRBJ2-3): AAGVIQSPRHLIKEKRETATLKCYPIPRHDTVYWYQQGPGQDPQFLISFYEKMQSDKGSIPDRFSAQQFSDYHSELNMSSLELGDSALYFCASSAPETGAVDTQYFGPGTRLTVL.

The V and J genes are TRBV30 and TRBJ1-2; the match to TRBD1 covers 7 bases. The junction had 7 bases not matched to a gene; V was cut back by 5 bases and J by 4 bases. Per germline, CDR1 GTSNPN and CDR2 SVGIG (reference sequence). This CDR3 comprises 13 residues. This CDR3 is CAWETGMSYGYTF. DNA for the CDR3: TGTGCCTGGGAGACAGGGATGTCCTATGGCTACACCTTC. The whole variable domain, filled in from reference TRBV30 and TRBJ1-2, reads SQTIHQWPATLVQPVGSPLSLECTVEGTSNPNLYWYRQAAGRGLQLLFYSVGIGQISSEVPQNLSASRPQDRQFILSSKKLLLSDSGFYLCAWETGMSYGYTFGSGTRLTVV.

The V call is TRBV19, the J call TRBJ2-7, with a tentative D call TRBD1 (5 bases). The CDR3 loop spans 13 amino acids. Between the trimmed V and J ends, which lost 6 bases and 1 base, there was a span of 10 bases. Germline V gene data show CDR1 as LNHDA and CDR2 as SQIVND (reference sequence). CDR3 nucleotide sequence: TGTGCCAGTAGCCAACAGGCGTCCTACGAGCAGTACTTC. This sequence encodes CASSQQASYEQYF.

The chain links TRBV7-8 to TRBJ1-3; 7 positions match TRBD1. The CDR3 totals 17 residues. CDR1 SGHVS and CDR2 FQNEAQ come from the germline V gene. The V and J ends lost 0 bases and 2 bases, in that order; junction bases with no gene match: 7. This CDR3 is CASSLALLGTAGNTIYF. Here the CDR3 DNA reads TGTGCCAGCAGCTTAGCGCTATTAGGGACAGCTGGAAACACCATATATTTT.

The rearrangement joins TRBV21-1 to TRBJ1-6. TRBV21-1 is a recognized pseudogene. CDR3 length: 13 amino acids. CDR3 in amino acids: CATPSENNSPLHF. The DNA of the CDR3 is TGTGCCACCCCTTCGGAGAATAATTCACCCCTCCACTTT.

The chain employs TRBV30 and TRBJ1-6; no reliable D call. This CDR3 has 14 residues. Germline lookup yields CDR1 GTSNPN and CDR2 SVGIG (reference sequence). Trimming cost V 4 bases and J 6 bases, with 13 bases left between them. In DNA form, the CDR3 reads TGTGCCTGGACCCCCGGGAGTACTAATTCACCCCTCCACTTT. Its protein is CAWTPGSTNSPLHF.

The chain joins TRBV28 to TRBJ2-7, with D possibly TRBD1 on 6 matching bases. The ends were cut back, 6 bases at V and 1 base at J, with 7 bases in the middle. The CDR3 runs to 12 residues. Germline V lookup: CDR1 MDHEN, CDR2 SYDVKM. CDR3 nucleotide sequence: TGTGCCAGCAGCACAGGGTCCTACGAGCAGTACTTC. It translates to CASSTGSYEQYF. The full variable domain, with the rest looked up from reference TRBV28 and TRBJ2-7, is DVKVTQSSRYLVKRTGEKVFLECVQDMDHENMFWYRQDPGLGLRLIYFSYDVKMKEKGDIPEGYSVSREKKERFSLILESASTNQTSMYLCASSTGSYEQYFGPGTRLTVT.